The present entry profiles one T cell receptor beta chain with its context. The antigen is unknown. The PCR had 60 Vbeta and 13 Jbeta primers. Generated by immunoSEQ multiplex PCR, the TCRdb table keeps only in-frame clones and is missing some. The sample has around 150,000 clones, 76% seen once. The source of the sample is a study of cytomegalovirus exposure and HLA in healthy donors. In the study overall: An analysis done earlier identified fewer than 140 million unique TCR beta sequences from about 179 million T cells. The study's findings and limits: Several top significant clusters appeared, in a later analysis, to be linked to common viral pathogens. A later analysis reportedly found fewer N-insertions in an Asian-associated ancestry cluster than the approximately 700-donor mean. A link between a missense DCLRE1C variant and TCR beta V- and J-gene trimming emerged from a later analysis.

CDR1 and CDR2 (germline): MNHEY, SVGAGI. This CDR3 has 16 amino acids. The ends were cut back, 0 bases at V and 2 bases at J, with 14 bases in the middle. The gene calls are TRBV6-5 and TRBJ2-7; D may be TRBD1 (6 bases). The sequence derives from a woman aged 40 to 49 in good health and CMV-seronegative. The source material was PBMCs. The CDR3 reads CASSYSTGHRPYEQYF. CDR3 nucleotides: TGTGCCAGCAGTTACTCGACAGGTCATCGACCCTACGAGCAGTACTTC.